This record covers a single T cell receptor (beta chain). Sequenced by immunoSEQ multiplex PCR; TCRdb stores in-frame clones only, minus some. This sample has about 35,000 clones, with 80% to 90% found just once. Trimming took 0 bases from V and 9 from J, leaving 9 bases between them. CDR3 length: 12 residues. Germline V gene lookup returns CDR1 MRHNA and CDR2 SNTAGT. These data belong to a study of blood T cell repertoires in COVID-19. This TCR was recovered from a human donor in a cohort sampled during active COVID-19. Material: peripheral blood. The rearrangement links TRBV6-4 to TRBJ2-7; D perhaps matches TRBD2 (5 bases). In nucleotides, the CDR3 is TGTGCCAGCAGTGACTCGCTGGGAGTGCAGTACTTC. Its protein product is CASSDSLGVQYF.